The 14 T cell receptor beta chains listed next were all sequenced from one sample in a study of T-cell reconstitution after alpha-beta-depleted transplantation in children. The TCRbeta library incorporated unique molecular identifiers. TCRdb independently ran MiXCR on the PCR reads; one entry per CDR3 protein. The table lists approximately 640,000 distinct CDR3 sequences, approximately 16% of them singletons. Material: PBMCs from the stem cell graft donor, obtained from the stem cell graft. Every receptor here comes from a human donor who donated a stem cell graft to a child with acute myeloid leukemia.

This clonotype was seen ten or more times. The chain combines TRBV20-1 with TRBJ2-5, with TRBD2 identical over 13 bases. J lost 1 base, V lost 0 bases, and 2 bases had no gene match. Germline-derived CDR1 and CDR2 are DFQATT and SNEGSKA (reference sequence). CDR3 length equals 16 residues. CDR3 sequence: CSARDRLAGGQETQYF. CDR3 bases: TGCAGTGCTAGAGATCGACTAGCGGGGGGCCAAGAGACCCAGTACTTC.

CDR3 residues: CSASDLIEGGGSSYNEQFF. The DNA of the CDR3 is TGCAGTGCTAGCGATCTTATTGAAGGCGGGGGTAGCTCCTACAATGAGCAGTTCTTC. The chain recombines TRBV20-1 with TRBJ2-1, with 7 bases fitting TRBD2. The V gene's germline CDR1 is DFQATT and CDR2 SNEGSKA (reference sequence). The CDR3 has 19 residues. V lost 3 bases, J lost 0 bases, and 17 bases stayed unmatched.

This chain's CDR3 is CASSYSRQGMGASGYTF. The CDR3 DNA follows: TGTGCCAGCAGTTACTCGAGGCAGGGGATGGGTGCGTCCGGCTACACCTTC. The chain joins TRBV6-5 to TRBJ1-2; a possible D gene is TRBD1 (6 bases). CDR1 and CDR2 from the germline V gene are MNHEY and SVGAGI. V lost 0 bases and J lost 8, with 22 bases in between. The CDR3 has 17 amino acids.

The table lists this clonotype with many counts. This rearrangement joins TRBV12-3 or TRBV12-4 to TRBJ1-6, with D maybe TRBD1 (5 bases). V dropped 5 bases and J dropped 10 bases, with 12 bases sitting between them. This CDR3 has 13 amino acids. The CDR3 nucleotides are TGTGCCAGCAGTCTTCAGGGTCGGTCACCCCTCCACTTT. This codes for CASSLQGRSPLHF.

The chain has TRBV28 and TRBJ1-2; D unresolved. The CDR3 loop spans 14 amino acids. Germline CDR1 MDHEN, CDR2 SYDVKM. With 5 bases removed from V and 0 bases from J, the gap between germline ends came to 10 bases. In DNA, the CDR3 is TGTGCCAGCAGTGAGGCGGACCCTAACTATGGCTACACCTTC. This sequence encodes CASSEADPNYGYTF.

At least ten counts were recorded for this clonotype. CDR3 sequence: CSARDDSPVRSYNSPLHF. DNA for the CDR3: TGCAGTGCTAGAGACGACAGTCCTGTAAGGTCCTATAATTCACCCCTCCACTTT. J is TRBJ1-6 and V is TRBV20-1; maybe TRBD1 (5 bases). The V end was cut by 0 bases, the J end by 1 base, with 16 bases between. Germline values: CDR1 DFQATT, CDR2 SNEGSKA (reference sequence). The CDR3 covers 18 residues.

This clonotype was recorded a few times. CDR3 nucleotides: TGCAGTGCTAGCGGCTCGTGGGCCGGCAATCAGCCCCAGCATTTT. Protein product: CSASGSWAGNQPQHF. The rearrangement uses TRBV20-1 and TRBJ1-5, with D unresolved. V lost 3 bases and J lost 2, with 14 bases in between. The germline V gene has CDR1 DFQATT and CDR2 SNEGSKA (reference sequence). The CDR3 has 15 amino acids.

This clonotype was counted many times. The CDR3 loop reads CSARNDRGNEKLFF. The CDR3 DNA reads as TGCAGCGCACGGAATGACAGGGGGAATGAAAAACTGTTTTTT. V and J are TRBV29-1 and TRBJ1-4; 9 bases align to TRBD1. CDR1 SQVTM and CDR2 ANQGSEA come from the germline V gene. V lost 7 bases, J lost 5 bases, and 8 bases stayed unmatched. CDR3 size: 14 residues.

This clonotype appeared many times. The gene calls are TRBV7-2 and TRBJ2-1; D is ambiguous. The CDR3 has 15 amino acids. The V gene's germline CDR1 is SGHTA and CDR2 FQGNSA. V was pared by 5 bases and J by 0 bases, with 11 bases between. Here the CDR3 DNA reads TGTGCCAGCAGCCCCGCGAGTCCCTCCTACAATGAGCAGTTCTTC. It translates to CASSPASPSYNEQFF.

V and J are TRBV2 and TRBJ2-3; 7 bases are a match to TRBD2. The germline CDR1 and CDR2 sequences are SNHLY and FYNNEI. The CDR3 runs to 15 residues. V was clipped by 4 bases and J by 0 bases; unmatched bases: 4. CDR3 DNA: TGTGCCAGCAGTGGGAGCGGGGCTAGCACAGATACGCAGTATTTT. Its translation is CASSGSGASTDTQYF.

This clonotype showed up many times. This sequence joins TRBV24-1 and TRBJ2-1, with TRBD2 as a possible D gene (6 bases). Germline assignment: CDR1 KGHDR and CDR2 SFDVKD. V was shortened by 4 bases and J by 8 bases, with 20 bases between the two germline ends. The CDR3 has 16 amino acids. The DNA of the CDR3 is TGTGCCACCAGTGACCCACGGGACTCCCTGGGGGATGAGCAGTTCTTC. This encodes CATSDPRDSLGDEQFF.

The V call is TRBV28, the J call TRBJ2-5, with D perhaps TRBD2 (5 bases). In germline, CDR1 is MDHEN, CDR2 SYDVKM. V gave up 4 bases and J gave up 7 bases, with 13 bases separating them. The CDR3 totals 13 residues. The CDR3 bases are TGTGCCAGCAGTTCAGATGTACGGGGGACCCAGTACTTC. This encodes CASSSDVRGTQYF.

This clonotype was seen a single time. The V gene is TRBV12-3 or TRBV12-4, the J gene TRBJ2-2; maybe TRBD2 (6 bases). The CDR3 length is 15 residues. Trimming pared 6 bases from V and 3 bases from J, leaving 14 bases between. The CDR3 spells CASSNTGGDTGELFF. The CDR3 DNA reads TGTGCCAGCAGCAACACCGGGGGTGACACCGGGGAGCTGTTTTTT.

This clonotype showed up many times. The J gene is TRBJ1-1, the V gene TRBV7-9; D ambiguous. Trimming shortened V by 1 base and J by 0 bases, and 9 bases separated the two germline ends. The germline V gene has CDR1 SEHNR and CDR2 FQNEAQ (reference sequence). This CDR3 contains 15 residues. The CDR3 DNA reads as TGTGCCAGCAGCTTAGTGTTCTCCTTGAACACTGAAGCTTTCTTT. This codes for CASSLVFSLNTEAFF.